This TCR beta chain came from a study of blood T cell repertoires in COVID-19. Study information: Samples taken during acute and convalescent COVID-19 were collected in the United States, Italy and Spain.

This clone has only one observation. The CDR3 covers 14 residues. Germline-derived CDR1 and CDR2 are SGHTA and FQGNSA. Trimming cost V 6 bases and J 2 bases, with 11 bases left between them. Sequenced by immunoSEQ multiplex PCR; TCRdb stores in-frame clones only, minus some. Of fewer than 250,000 clones listed, roughly four fifths were seen once; the top ten hold over 9.5%. What was sequenced was peripheral blood. The J gene is TRBJ1-3, the V gene TRBV7-2, with TRBD1 as a possible D gene (5 bases). This TCR derives from a woman aged 35 to 49 with acute or convalescent COVID-19. In DNA form, the CDR3 reads TGTGCCAGCAGTCGCGGGACGCCTGGAAACACCATATATTTT. Encoded protein: CASSRGTPGNTIYF.